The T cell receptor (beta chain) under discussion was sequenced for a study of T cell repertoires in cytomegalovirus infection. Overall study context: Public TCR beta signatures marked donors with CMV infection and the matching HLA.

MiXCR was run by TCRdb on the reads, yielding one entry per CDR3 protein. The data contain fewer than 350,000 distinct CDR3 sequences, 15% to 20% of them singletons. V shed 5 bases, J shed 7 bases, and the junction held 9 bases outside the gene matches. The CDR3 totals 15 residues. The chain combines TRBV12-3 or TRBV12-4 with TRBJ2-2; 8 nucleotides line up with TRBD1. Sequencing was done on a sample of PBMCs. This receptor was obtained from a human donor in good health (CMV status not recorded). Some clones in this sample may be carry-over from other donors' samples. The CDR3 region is CASSTDRAPLGELFF. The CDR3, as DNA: TGTGCCAGCAGTACGGACAGGGCGCCACTCGGGGAGCTGTTTTTT.